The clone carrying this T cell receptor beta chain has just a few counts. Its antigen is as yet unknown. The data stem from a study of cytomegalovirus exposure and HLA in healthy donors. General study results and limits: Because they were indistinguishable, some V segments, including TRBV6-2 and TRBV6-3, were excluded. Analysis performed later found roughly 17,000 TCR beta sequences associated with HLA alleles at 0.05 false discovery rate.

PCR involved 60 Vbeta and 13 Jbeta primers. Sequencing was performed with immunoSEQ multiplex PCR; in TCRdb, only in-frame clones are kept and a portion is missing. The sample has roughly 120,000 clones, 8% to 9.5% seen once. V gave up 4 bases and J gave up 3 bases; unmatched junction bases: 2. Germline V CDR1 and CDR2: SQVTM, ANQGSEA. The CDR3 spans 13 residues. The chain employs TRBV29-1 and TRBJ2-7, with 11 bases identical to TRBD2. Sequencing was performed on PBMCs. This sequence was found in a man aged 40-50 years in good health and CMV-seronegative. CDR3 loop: CSVGLAGSYEQYF. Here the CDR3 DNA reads TGCAGCGTTGGACTAGCGGGGAGCTACGAGCAGTACTTC.